The rows below give T cell receptor beta chains drawn from one sample of a study of vaccination effects on CD4 cells after COVID-19. These receptors have no known antigen. Only in-frame clones appear in the TCRdb table, and some are missing; sequencing was by immunoSEQ multiplex PCR. Of 60,000 to 90,000 clones in the sample, 70% to 90% were seen once. Material: CD4+ T cells from PBMCs cultured with HCoV-229E spike peptides, obtained after COVID-19 vaccination. These receptors were collected from a human donor who received a COVID-19 vaccine. CDR3s include the opening cysteine and the closing phenylalanine or tryptophan. Each record gives: J gene, CDR3 length, D gene, V gene, CDR3 DNA, CDR3 protein. A D gene is named only where the DNA matches it firmly.

j_gene: TRBJ2-1; len: 18; d_gene: NA; v_gene: TRBV24-1; CDR3nt: TGTGCCACCAGTGATTCTTGGGCTAGCGTGAGCTCCTACAATGAGCAGTTCTTC; CDR3aa: CATSDSWASVSSYNEQFF
j_gene: TRBJ2-1; len: 15; d_gene: TRBD2; v_gene: TRBV27; CDR3nt: TGTGCCAGCAGTCGACTAGCGGTGTCCTACAATGAGCAGTTCTTC; CDR3aa: CASSRLAVSYNEQFF
j_gene: TRBJ2-3; len: 15; d_gene: TRBD2; v_gene: TRBV3-1/TRBV3-2; CDR3nt: TGTGCCAGCAGCCCAGCGGGGGGGGTCACAGATACGCAGTATTTT; CDR3aa: CASSPAGGVTDTQYF
j_gene: TRBJ2-3; len: 16; d_gene: NA; v_gene: TRBV6-5; CDR3nt: TGTGCCAGCAGTTACAGGGGTCCGGGGGGCACTGATACGCAGTATTTT; CDR3aa: CASSYRGPGGTDTQYF
j_gene: TRBJ2-4; len: 14; d_gene: NA; v_gene: TRBV19; CDR3nt: TGTGCCAGTAGTATGGGGGGCGCAAGGGACATTCAGTACTTC; CDR3aa: CASSMGGARDIQYF
j_gene: TRBJ2-4; len: 14; d_gene: TRBD1; v_gene: TRBV19; CDR3nt: TGTGCCAGTAGGCTTGGACAGGACCGGAACATTCAGTACTTC; CDR3aa: CASRLGQDRNIQYF
j_gene: TRBJ2-1; len: 14; d_gene: NA; v_gene: TRBV5-4; CDR3nt: TGTGCCAGCAGCACCAAGCAGGGCTCCGGTGAGCAGTTCTTC; CDR3aa: CASSTKQGSGEQFF
j_gene: TRBJ2-4; len: 15; d_gene: TRBD1; v_gene: TRBV28; CDR3nt: TGTGCCAGCAGTTCACTCACAGGGGGCAGCAACATTCAGTACTTC; CDR3aa: CASSSLTGGSNIQYF
j_gene: TRBJ2-3; len: 15; d_gene: NA; v_gene: TRBV19; CDR3nt: TGTGCCAGTAGTATAGGCGGAGGAGGCACAGATACGCAGTATTTT; CDR3aa: CASSIGGGGTDTQYF
j_gene: TRBJ2-3; len: 14; d_gene: NA; v_gene: TRBV2; CDR3nt: TGTGCCAGCAGCCCACAGGTCAGCACAGATACGCAGTATTTT; CDR3aa: CASSPQVSTDTQYF